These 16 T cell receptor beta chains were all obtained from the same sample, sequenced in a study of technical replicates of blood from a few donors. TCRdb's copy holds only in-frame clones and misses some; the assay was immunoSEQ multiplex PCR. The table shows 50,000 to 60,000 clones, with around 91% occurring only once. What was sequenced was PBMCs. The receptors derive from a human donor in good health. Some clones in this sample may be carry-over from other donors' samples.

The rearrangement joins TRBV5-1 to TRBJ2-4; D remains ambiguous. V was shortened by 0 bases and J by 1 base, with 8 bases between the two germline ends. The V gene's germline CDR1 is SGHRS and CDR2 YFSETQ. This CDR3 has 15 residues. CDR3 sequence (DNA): TGCGCCAGCAGCTTGGGAGAACAGGCCAAAAACATTCAGTACTTC. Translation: CASSLGEQAKNIQYF.

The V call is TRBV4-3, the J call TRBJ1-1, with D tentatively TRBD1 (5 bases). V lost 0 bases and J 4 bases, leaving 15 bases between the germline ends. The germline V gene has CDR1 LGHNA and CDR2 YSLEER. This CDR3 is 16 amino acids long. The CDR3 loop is CASSQDLIGGSTEAFF. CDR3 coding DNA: TGCGCCAGCAGCCAAGATTTAATCGGGGGATCCACTGAAGCTTTCTTT.

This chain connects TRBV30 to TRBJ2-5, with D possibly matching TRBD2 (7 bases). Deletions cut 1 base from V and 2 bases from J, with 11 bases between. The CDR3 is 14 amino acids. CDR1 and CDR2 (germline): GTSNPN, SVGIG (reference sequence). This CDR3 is CAWSGGGTQETQYF. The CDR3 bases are TGTGCCTGGAGTGGGGGGGGCACGCAAGAGACCCAGTACTTC.

In DNA form, the CDR3 reads TGTGCCAGCAGTGAAGTAGGGGGTGTGGGGTCAGATACGCAGTATTTT. Residues: CASSEVGGVGSDTQYF. The chain employs TRBV6-1 and TRBJ2-3, with D possibly TRBD1 on 6 matching bases. Germline V gene lookup returns CDR1 MNHNS and CDR2 SASEGT. V gave up 1 base and J gave up 4 bases, with 15 bases separating them. The CDR3 totals 16 residues.

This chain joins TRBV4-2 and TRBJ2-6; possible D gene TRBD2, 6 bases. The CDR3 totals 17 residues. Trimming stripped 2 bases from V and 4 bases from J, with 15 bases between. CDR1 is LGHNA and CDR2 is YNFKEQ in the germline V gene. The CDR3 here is CASSQLKGLGGANVLTF. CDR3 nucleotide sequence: TGTGCCAGCAGCCAACTAAAGGGACTGGGAGGGGCCAACGTCCTGACTTTC.

The CDR3 DNA reads as TGTGCCAGTAGTCCCCGGACAGGGTTCGCCTACGAGCAGTACTTC. Protein sequence: CASSPRTGFAYEQYF. The chain joins TRBV19 to TRBJ2-7; 8 bases fit TRBD1. CDR3 size: 15 residues. The germline CDR1 and CDR2 sequences are LNHDA and SQIVND (reference sequence). V lost 5 bases to trimming and J lost 2 bases; unmatched junction nucleotides: 8.

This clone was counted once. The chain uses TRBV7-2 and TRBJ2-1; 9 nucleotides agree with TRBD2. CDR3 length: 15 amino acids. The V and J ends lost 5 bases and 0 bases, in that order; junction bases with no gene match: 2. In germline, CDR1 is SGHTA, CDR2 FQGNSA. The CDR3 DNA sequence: TGTGCCAGCAGCCTTAGCGGGAGCTCCTACAATGAGCAGTTCTTC. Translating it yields CASSLSGSSYNEQFF.

The CDR3 is CASSRGAGSYLGNTIYF. As DNA, the CDR3 is TGTGCCAGTTCCCGGGGCGCGGGGTCTTATCTGGGAAACACCATATATTTT. The V and J genes are TRBV19 and TRBJ1-3; D is possibly TRBD1 (5 bases). The germline CDR1 and CDR2 sequences are LNHDA and SQIVND (reference sequence). V lost 8 bases and J lost 4, with 24 bases in between. The CDR3 consists of 17 residues.

CDR3 bases: TGCGCCAGCCCCACCTCCAGGGAGGTACCCCAGCATTTT. Amino acids: CASPTSREVPQHF. The chain is built from TRBV10-1 and TRBJ1-5, with D possibly being TRBD1 (5 bases). This CDR3 comprises 13 residues. Trimming removed 8 bases from V and 10 bases from J, with 18 bases in between. Per germline, CDR1 WNHNN and CDR2 SYGVQD (reference sequence).

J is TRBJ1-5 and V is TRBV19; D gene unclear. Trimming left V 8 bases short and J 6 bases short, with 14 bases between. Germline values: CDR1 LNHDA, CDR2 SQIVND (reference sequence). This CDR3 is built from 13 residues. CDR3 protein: CASSPGHGQPQHF. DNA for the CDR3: TGTGCCAGTTCTCCCGGTCATGGTCAGCCCCAGCATTTT. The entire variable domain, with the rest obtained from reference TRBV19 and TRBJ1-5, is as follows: DGGITQSPKYLFRKEGQNVTLSCEQNLNHDAMYWYRQDPGQGLRLIYYSQIVNDFQKGDIAEGYSVSREKKESFPLTVTSAQKNPTAFYLCASSPGHGQPQHFGDGTRLSIL.

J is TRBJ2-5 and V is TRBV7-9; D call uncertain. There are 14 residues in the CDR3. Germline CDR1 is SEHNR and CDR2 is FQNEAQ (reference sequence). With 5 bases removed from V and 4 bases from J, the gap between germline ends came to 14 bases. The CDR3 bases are TGTGCCAGCAGCCAAATAACTCGTCTAGAGACCCAGTACTTC. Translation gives CASSQITRLETQYF.

CDR3 bases: TGTGCCAGCAGCCCCGGACAGGGGACAACTAATGAAAAACTGTTTTTT. This translates into CASSPGQGTTNEKLFF. The chain combines TRBV4-2 with TRBJ1-4; 9 bases fit TRBD1. V trimming: 4 bases; J trimming: 0 bases; junction bases outside the gene matches: 3. The CDR3 is made up of 16 amino acids. CDR1 LGHNA and CDR2 YNFKEQ come from the germline V gene.

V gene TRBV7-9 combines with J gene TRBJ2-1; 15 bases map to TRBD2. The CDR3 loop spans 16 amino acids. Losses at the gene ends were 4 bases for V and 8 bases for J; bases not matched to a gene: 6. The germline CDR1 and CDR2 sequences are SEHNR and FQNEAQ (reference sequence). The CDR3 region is CASSSGTSGGNDEQFF. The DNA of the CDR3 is TGTGCCAGCAGCTCAGGGACTAGCGGGGGGAACGATGAGCAGTTCTTC.

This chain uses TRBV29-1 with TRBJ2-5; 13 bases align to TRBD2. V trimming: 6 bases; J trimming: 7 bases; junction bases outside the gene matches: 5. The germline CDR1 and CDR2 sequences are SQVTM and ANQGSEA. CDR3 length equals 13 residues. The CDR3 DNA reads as TGCAGCGTCGGGACTAGCGGGAAAGGGACCCAGTACTTC. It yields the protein CSVGTSGKGTQYF.

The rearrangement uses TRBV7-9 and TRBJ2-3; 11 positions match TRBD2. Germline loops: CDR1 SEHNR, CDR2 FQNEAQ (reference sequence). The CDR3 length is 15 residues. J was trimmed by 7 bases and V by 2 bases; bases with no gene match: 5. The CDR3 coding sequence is TGTGCCAGCAGCTTATCGACTAGCGGGACAAATACGCAGTATTTT. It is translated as CASSLSTSGTNTQYF.

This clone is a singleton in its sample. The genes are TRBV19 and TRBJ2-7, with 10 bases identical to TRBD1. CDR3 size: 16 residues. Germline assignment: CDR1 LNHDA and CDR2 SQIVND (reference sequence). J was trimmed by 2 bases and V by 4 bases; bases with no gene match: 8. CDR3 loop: CASSRSTGGGPYEQYF. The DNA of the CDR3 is TGTGCCAGTAGTAGGTCGACAGGGGGCGGCCCCTACGAGCAGTACTTC.